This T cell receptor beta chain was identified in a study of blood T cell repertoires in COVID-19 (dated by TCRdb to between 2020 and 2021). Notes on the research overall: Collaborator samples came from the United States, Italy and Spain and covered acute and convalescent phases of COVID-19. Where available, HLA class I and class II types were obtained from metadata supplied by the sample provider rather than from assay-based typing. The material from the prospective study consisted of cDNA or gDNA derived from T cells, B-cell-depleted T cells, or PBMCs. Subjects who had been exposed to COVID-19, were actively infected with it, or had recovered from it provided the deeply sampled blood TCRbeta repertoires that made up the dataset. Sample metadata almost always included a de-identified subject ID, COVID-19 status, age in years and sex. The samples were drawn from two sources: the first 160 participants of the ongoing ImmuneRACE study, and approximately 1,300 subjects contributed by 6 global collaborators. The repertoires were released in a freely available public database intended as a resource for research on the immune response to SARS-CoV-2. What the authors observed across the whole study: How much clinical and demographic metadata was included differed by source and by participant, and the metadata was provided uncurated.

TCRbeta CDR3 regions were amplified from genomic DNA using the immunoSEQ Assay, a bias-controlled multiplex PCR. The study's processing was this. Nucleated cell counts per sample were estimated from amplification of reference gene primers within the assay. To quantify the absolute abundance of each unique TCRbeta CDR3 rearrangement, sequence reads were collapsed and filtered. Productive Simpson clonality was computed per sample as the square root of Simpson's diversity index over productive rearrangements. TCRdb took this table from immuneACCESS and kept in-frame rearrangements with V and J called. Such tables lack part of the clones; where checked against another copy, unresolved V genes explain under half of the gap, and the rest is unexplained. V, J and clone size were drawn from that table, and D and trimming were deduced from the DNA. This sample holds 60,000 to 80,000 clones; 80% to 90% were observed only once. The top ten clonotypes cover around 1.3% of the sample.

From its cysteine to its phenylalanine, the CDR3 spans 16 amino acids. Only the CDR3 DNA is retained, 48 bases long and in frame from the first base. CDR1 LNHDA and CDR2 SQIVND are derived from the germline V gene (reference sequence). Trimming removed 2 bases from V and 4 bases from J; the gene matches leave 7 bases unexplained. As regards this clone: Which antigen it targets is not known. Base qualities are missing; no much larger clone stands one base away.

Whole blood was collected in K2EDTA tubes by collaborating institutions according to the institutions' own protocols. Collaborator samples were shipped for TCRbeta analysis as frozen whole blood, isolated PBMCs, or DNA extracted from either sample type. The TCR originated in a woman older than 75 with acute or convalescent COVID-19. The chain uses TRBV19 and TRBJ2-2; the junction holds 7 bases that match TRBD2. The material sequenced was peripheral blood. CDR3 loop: CASSIYPSGVTGELFF. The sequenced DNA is TGTGCCAGTAGTATATATCCTAGCGGAGTCACCGGGGAGCTGTTTTTT.